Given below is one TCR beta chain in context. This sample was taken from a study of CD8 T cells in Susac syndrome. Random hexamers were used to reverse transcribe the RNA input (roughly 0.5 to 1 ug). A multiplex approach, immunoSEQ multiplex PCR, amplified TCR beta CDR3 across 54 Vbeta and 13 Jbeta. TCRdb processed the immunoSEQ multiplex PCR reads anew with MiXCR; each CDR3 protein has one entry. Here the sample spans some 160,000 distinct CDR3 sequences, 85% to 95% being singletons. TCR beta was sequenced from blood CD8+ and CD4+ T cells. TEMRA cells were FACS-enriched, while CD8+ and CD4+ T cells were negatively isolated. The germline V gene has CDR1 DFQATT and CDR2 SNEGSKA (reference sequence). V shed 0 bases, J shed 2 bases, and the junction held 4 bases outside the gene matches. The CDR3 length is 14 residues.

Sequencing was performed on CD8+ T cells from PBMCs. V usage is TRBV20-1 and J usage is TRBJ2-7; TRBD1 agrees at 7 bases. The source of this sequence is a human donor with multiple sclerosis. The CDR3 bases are TGCAGTGCTAGAGAAGGGACAGATGCCTACGAGCAGTACTTC. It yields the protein CSAREGTDAYEQYF.